Below are 10 T cell receptor beta chains sequenced from a single sample in a study of blood T cell repertoires in COVID-19. Only in-frame clones appear in the TCRdb table, and some are missing; sequencing was by immunoSEQ multiplex PCR. The table lists a few hundred thousand clones, around 93% of them singletons. The specimen sequenced was PBMCs or T cells enriched from blood (not recorded which). The receptors were gathered from a human donor in a cohort exposed to, infected with or recovered from COVID-19 (not recorded which). The donor label of this sample is uncertain.

The gene calls are TRBV11-2 and TRBJ2-3; 9 positions agree with TRBD2. This CDR3 has 14 residues. Per the germline V gene, CDR1 is SGHAT and CDR2 is FQNNGV. Trimming removed 3 bases from V and 4 bases from J; junction bases left unmatched: 2. The CDR3 DNA follows: TGTGCCAGCAGCTTGGGGACTAGCTCAGATACGCAGTATTTT. As protein: CASSLGTSSDTQYF.

The chain combines TRBV5-6 with TRBJ1-1; the match to TRBD1 covers 8 bases. Germline-derived CDR1 and CDR2 are SGHDT and YYEEEE. Unmatched junction bases numbered 5, after V lost 0 bases and J lost 1 base. CDR3 length equals 16 residues. CDR3 sequence (DNA): TGTGCCAGCAGCTTGGAGCTCGGGACAGGGAACACTGAAGCTTTCTTT. Its translation: CASSLELGTGNTEAFF.

This rearrangement joins TRBV5-5 to TRBJ1-1; unclear D gene. The germline CDR1 and CDR2 sequences are SGHKS and YYEKEE (reference sequence). The CDR3 runs 16 residues. The V gene lost 0 bases and the J gene lost 0 bases, with 12 bases spanning the gap. The chain's CDR3 is CASSLAGGLMNTEAFF. The CDR3 DNA reads TGTGCCAGCAGCTTGGCCGGAGGACTCATGAACACTGAAGCTTTCTTT. Full variable domain (outside the CDR3, taken from reference TRBV5-5 and TRBJ1-1): DAGVTQSPTHLIKTRGQQVTLRCSPISGHKSVSWYQQVLGQGPQFIFQYYEKEERGRGNFPDRFSARQFPNYSSELNVNALLLGDSALYLCASSLAGGLMNTEAFFGQGTRLTVV.

This clone was observed once. The chain is built from TRBV7-9 and TRBJ2-1, with D maybe TRBD2 (6 bases). From germline, CDR1 is SEHNR and CDR2 FQNEAQ (reference sequence). V was shortened by 4 bases and J by 4 bases, with 23 bases between the two germline ends. CDR3 length: 18 amino acids. This CDR3 is CASSSRAGLLPLYNEQFF. The CDR3 nucleotides read TGTGCCAGCAGCTCCCGGGCGGGGCTCCTACCCCTGTACAATGAGCAGTTCTTC.

This chain links TRBV7-8 with TRBJ1-1, with D tentatively TRBD1 (6 bases). Between the trimmed V and J ends, which lost 5 bases and 4 bases, there was a span of 14 bases. CDR1 and CDR2 (germline): SGHVS, FQNEAQ. The CDR3 is 14 residues long. The CDR3 bases are TGTGCCAGCAGCCAAACCGGACAGCTCACTGAAGCTTTCTTT. Protein sequence: CASSQTGQLTEAFF.

Written as DNA, the CDR3 is TGTGCCAGCTCCTCGCTTAGAGGGACAGGGGAAAACACTGAAGCTTTCTTT. Translating gives CASSSLRGTGENTEAFF. The chain has TRBV7-9 and TRBJ1-1, with TRBD1 identical over 10 bases. The length of the CDR3 is 17 residues. Trimming cost V 8 bases and J 2 bases; bases outside gene matches: 14. In germline, CDR1 is SEHNR, CDR2 FQNEAQ (reference sequence).

This clone appeared a single time. The CDR3, as DNA: TGTGCCAGCAGCTTGGGACTAGCCGCCACAGATACGCAGTATTTT. This sequence encodes CASSLGLAATDTQYF. The chain couples TRBV11-2 to TRBJ2-3; 9 positions agree with TRBD2. This CDR3 has 15 amino acids. Germline V CDR1 and CDR2: SGHAT, FQNNGV. The junction had 3 bases not matched to a gene; V was cut back by 3 bases and J by 2 bases.

The chain employs TRBV29-1 and TRBJ1-1; D possibly corresponds to TRBD1 (5 bases). There are 11 residues in the CDR3. Between the trimmed V and J ends, which lost 8 bases and 6 bases, there was a span of 13 bases. Germline CDR1 and CDR2: SQVTM and ANQGSEA. The CDR3 region has the DNA TGCAGCCATGCCCGGGGGGCTGAAGCTTTCTTT. Translated, it gives CSHARGAEAFF.

The chain links TRBV7-2 to TRBJ1-4; D remains ambiguous. V lost 2 bases and J lost 7, with 5 bases in between. This CDR3 region has 12 residues. Germline V gene data show CDR1 as SGHTA and CDR2 as FQGNSA. The CDR3 loop reads CASSLTGEKLFF. The CDR3 coding sequence is TGTGCCAGCAGCTTAACTGGTGAAAAACTGTTTTTT.

The J gene is TRBJ2-7, the V gene TRBV28, with a possible D match to TRBD1 (5 bases). The CDR3 consists of 14 residues. Germline CDR1 is MDHEN and CDR2 is SYDVKM. V was shortened by 6 bases and J by 5 bases, with 17 bases between the two germline ends. The CDR3 reads CASSSRTNPHEQYF. CDR3 bases: TGTGCCAGCAGCTCCCGGACAAACCCCCACGAGCAGTACTTC.